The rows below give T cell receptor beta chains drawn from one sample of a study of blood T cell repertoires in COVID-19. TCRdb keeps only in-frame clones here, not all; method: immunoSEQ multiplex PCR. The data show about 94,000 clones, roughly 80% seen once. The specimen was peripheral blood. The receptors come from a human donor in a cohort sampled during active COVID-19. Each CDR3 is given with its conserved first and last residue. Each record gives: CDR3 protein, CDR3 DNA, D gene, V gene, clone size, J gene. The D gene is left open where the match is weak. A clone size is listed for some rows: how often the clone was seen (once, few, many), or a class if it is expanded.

CDR3 protein: CSAGQGAMNTEAFF; CDR3 DNA: TGCAGCGCAGGACAGGGGGCGATGAACACTGAAGCTTTCTTT; D gene: TRBD1; V gene: TRBV29-1; clone size: NA; J gene: TRBJ1-1
CDR3 protein: CASSPRTVYGYTF; CDR3 DNA: TGTGCCAGCAGCCCACGGACAGTCTATGGCTACACCTTC; D gene: NA; V gene: TRBV7-9; clone size: NA; J gene: TRBJ1-2
CDR3 protein: CSACTGTNEKLFF; CDR3 DNA: TGCAGCGCCTGTACAGGGACTAATGAAAAACTGTTTTTT; D gene: NA; V gene: TRBV29-1; clone size: NA; J gene: TRBJ1-4
CDR3 protein: CASSSPRGLRGKTQYF; CDR3 DNA: TGTGCCAGCAGCTCCCCAAGGGGCCTAAGGGGCAAAACGCAGTATTTT; D gene: NA; V gene: TRBV7-2; clone size: NA; J gene: TRBJ2-3
CDR3 protein: CASSQVAVRRNEQFF; CDR3 DNA: TGTGCCAGCAGCCAAGTGGCGGTAAGGAGGAATGAGCAGTTCTTC; D gene: NA; V gene: TRBV14; clone size: NA; J gene: TRBJ2-1
CDR3 protein: CASSLAREPGETQYF; CDR3 DNA: TGCGCCAGCAGCTTGGCCCGGGAGCCGGGGGAGACCCAGTACTTC; D gene: NA; V gene: TRBV5-1; clone size: NA; J gene: TRBJ2-5
CDR3 protein: CASTATPSTDTQYF; CDR3 DNA: TGTGCCAGCACCGCGACACCTAGCACAGATACGCAGTATTTT; D gene: NA; V gene: TRBV11-1; clone size: NA; J gene: TRBJ2-3
CDR3 protein: CASSQKPGGTSGGVGETQYF; CDR3 DNA: TGTGCCAGCAGCCAAAAACCGGGTGGGACTAGCGGAGGGGTAGGAGAGACCCAGTACTTC; D gene: TRBD2; V gene: TRBV4-2; clone size: NA; J gene: TRBJ2-5
CDR3 protein: CASSQVGGLALHF; CDR3 DNA: TGTGCCAGCAGCCAAGTTGGGGGGTTGGCCCTCCACTTT; D gene: NA; V gene: TRBV14; clone size: NA; J gene: TRBJ1-6
CDR3 protein: CASRLTGKKNTEAFF; CDR3 DNA: TGTGCCAGCAGGTTGACAGGTAAGAAGAACACTGAAGCTTTCTTT; D gene: NA; V gene: TRBV28; clone size: few; J gene: TRBJ1-1
CDR3 protein: CASSVTGTPEYEQYF; CDR3 DNA: TGTGCCAGCAGCGTCACCGGGACACCTGAATACGAGCAGTACTTC; D gene: NA; V gene: TRBV9; clone size: few; J gene: TRBJ2-7
CDR3 protein: CASSLLVGGSEQYF; CDR3 DNA: TGCGCCAGCAGCTTGTTGGTCGGCGGCTCCGAGCAGTACTTC; D gene: NA; V gene: TRBV5-1; clone size: NA; J gene: TRBJ2-7
CDR3 protein: CASSLLFSGRASNTGELFF; CDR3 DNA: TGTGCCAGCAGTTTATTGTTTAGCGGGAGGGCCTCGAACACCGGGGAGCTGTTTTTT; D gene: TRBD2; V gene: TRBV28; clone size: NA; J gene: TRBJ2-2
CDR3 protein: CASSPRQGGIQYF; CDR3 DNA: TGTGCCAGCAGCCCCCGACAGGGTGGCATTCAGTACTTC; D gene: TRBD1; V gene: TRBV7-2; clone size: NA; J gene: TRBJ2-4
CDR3 protein: CASSLRDRGNEKLFF; CDR3 DNA: TGTGCCAGCAGCCTCCGGGACAGGGGGAATGAAAAACTGTTTTTT; D gene: TRBD1; V gene: TRBV5-4; clone size: few; J gene: TRBJ1-4
CDR3 protein: CASSFGGSGADTQYF; CDR3 DNA: TGTGCCAGCAGCTTTGGCGGGAGCGGGGCAGATACGCAGTATTTT; D gene: TRBD2; V gene: TRBV5-4; clone size: NA; J gene: TRBJ2-3
CDR3 protein: CASSFHRGGETQYF; CDR3 DNA: TGTGCCAGCAGTTTCCACAGGGGTGGGGAGACCCAGTACTTC; D gene: TRBD1; V gene: TRBV28; clone size: NA; J gene: TRBJ2-5
CDR3 protein: CATSRDFPDITGNEQFF; CDR3 DNA: TGTGCCACCAGCAGAGATTTCCCCGACATCACAGGCAATGAGCAGTTCTTC; D gene: NA; V gene: TRBV15; clone size: NA; J gene: TRBJ2-1
CDR3 protein: CASSMLPTDTGELFF; CDR3 DNA: TGTGCCAGTAGTATGTTGCCCACAGACACCGGGGAGCTGTTTTTT; D gene: NA; V gene: TRBV19; clone size: NA; J gene: TRBJ2-2